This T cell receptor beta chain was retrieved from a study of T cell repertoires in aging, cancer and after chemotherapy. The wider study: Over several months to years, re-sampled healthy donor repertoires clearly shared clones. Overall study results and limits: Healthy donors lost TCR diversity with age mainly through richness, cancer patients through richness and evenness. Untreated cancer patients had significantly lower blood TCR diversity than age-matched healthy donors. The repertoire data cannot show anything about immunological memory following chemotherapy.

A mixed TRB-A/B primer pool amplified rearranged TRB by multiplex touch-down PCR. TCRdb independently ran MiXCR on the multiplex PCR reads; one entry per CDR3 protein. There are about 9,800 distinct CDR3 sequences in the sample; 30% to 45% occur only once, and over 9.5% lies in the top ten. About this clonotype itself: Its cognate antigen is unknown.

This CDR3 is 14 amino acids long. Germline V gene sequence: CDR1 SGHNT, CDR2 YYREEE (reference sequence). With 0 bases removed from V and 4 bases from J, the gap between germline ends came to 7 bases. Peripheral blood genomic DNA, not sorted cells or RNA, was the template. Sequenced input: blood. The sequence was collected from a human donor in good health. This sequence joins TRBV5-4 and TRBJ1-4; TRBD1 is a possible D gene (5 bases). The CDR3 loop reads CASSLGGSNEKLFF. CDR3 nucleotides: TGTGCCAGCAGCTTGGGGGGGAGTAATGAAAAACTGTTTTTT. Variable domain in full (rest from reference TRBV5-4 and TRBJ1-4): ETGVTQSPTHLIKTRGQQVTLRCSSQSGHNTVSWYQQALGQGPQFIFQYYREEENGRGNFPPRFSGLQFPNYSSELNVNALELDDSALYLCASSLGGSNEKLFFGSGTQLSVL.